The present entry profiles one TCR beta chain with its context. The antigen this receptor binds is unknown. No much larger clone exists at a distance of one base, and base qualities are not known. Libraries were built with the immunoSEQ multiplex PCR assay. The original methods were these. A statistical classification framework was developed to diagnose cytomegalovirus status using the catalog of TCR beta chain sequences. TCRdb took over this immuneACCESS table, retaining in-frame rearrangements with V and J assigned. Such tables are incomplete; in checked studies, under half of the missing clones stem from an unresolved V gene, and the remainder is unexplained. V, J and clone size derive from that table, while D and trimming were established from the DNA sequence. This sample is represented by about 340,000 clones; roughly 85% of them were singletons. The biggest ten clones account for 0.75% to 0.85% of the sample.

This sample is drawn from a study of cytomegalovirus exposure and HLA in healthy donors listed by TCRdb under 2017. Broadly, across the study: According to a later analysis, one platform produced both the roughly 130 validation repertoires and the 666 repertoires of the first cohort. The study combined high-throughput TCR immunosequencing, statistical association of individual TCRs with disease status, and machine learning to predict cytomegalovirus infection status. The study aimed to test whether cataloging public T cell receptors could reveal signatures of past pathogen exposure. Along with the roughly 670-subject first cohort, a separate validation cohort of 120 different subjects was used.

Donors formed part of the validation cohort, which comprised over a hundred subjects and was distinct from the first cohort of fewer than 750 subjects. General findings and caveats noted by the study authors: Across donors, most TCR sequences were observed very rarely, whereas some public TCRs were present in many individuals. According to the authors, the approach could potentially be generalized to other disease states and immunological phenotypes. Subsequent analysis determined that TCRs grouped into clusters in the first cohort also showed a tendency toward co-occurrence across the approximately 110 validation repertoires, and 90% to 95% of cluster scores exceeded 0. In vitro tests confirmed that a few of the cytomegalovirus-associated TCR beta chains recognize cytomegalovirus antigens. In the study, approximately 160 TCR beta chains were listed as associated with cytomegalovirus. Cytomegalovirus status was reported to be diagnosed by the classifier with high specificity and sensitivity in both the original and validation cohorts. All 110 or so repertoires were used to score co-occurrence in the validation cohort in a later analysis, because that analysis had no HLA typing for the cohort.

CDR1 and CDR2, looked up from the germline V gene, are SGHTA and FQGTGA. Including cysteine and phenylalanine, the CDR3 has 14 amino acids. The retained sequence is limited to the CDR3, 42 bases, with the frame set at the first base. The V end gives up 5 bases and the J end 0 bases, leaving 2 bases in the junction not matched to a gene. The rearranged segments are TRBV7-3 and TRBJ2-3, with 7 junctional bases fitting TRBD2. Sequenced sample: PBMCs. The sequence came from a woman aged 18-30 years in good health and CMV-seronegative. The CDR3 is CASSLADSTDTQYF. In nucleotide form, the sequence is TGTGCCAGCAGCCTAGCGGACAGCACAGATACGCAGTATTTT.